Listed here are 5 T cell receptor beta chains from one sample, sequenced in a study of beta chain features in type 1 diabetes. The investigators reverse transcribed all of the isolated RNA, so they sequenced expressed TCRB transcripts. The repertoire was sequenced with immunoSEQ multiplex PCR; TCRdb's copy has only in-frame clones and lacks some. The table includes 250,000 or so clones, about 30% detected once. Material for sequencing was central memory CD4+ T cells from blood. All receptors come from a man aged 30 to 39 in good health.

V gene TRBV2 combines with J gene TRBJ1-6; unclear D gene. Trimming shortened V by 4 bases and J by 7 bases, and 8 bases separated the two germline ends. This CDR3 has 13 amino acids. Per the germline V gene, CDR1 is SNHLY and CDR2 is FYNNEI. CDR3 nucleotides: TGTGCCAGCAGTGGCGACGGGAATTCACCCCTCCACTTT. Protein sequence: CASSGDGNSPLHF.

This clone has a handful of counts. The chain employs TRBV5-1 and TRBJ2-7; TRBD1 matches 9 bases. The germline V gene encodes CDR1 SGHRS and CDR2 YFSETQ. V gave up 3 bases and J gave up 6 bases; unmatched junction bases: 4. This CDR3 has 13 residues. CDR3 amino acids: CASSSDRGREQYF. CDR3 sequence (DNA): TGCGCCAGCAGCTCGGACAGGGGACGCGAGCAGTACTTC.

This chain connects TRBV14 to TRBJ1-2; TRBD1 aligns across 7 bases. V lost 4 bases, J lost 7 bases, and 12 bases stayed unmatched. Germline V gene data show CDR1 as SGHDN and CDR2 as FVKESK. The CDR3 has 15 amino acids. The CDR3 region has the DNA TGTGCCAGCAGCCCAAACCACGGGACAGCGCTTGGCTACACCTTC. Residues: CASSPNHGTALGYTF.

The gene calls are TRBV5-1 and TRBJ2-1; 9 bases are shared with TRBD1. This CDR3 region has 16 residues. Germline CDR1 and CDR2: SGHRS and YFSETQ. The V segment lost 3 bases and the J segment 6 bases; nucleotides outside the gene matches: 10. CDR3 residues: CASSSTGTGKSNEQFF. The CDR3 coding sequence is TGCGCCAGCAGCTCCACCGGGACAGGGAAGAGCAATGAGCAGTTCTTC.

This clone was seen only a few times. This sequence joins TRBV7-8 and TRBJ1-2; the D gene is possibly TRBD1 (6 bases). The CDR3 runs 14 residues. V was shortened by 4 bases and J by 6 bases, with 15 bases between the two germline ends. Germline V gene data show CDR1 as SGHVS and CDR2 as FQNEAQ. The CDR3 DNA is TGTGCCAGCAGCTACCAAGGGACAACCCATGGCTACACCTTC. Translated, it gives CASSYQGTTHGYTF.